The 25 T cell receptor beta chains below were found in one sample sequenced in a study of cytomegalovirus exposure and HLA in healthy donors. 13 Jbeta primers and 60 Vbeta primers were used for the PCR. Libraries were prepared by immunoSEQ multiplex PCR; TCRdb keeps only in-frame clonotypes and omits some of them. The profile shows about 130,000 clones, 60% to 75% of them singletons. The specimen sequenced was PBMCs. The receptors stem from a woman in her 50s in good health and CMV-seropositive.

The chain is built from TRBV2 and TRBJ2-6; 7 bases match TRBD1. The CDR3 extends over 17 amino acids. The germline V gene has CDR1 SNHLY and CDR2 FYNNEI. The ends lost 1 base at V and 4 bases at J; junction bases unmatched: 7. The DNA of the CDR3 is TGTGCCAGCAGTGAAGAGACAGGGCGCTTCGGGGCCAACGTCCTGACTTTC. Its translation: CASSEETGRFGANVLTF.

The CDR3 here is CASSLERGPIYEQYF. The DNA of the CDR3 is TGTGCCAGCAGCTTGGAGCGGGGGCCGATCTACGAGCAGTACTTC. J is TRBJ2-7 and V is TRBV5-4, with 8 bases matching TRBD2. The length of the CDR3 is 15 residues. Unmatched junction bases numbered 5, after V lost 0 bases and J lost 3 bases. Germline loops: CDR1 SGHNT, CDR2 YYREEE (reference sequence). Full variable domain (outside the CDR3, taken from reference TRBV5-4 and TRBJ2-7): ETGVTQSPTHLIKTRGQQVTLRCSSQSGHNTVSWYQQALGQGPQFIFQYYREEENGRGNFPPRFSGLQFPNYSSELNVNALELDDSALYLCASSLERGPIYEQYFGPGTRLTVT.

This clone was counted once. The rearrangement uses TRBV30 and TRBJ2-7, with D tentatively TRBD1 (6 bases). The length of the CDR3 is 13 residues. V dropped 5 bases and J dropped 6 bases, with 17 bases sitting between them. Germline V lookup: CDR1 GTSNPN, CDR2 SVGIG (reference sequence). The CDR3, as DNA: TGTGCCTGGGCCCGGTCAGGGGCCCGCGAGCAGTACTTC. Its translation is CAWARSGAREQYF.

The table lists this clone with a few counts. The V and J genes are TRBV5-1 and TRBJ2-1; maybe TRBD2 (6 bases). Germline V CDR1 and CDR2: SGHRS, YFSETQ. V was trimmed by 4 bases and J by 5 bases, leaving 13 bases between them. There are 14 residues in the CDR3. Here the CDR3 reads CASSLQTSNNEQFF. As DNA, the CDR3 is TGCGCCAGCAGCCTCCAAACTAGCAACAATGAGCAGTTCTTC.

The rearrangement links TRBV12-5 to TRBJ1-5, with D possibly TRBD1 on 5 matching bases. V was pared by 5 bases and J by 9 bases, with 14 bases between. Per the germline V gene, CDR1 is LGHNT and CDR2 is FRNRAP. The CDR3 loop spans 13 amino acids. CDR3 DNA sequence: TGTGCTAGTGGTAGTACCCTGGGGGGGCCCCAGCATTTT. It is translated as CASGSTLGGPQHF.

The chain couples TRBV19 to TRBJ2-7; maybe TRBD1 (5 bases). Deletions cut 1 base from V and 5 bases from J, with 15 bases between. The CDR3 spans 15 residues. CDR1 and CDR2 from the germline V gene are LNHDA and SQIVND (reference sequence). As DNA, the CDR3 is TGTGCCAGTAGTATAGGGGGCAGGGCGGTGGACGAGCAGTACTTC. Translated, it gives CASSIGGRAVDEQYF.

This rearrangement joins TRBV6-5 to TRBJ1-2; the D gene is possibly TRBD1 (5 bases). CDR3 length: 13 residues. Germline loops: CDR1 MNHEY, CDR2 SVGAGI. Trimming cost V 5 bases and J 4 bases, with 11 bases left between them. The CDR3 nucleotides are TGTGCCAGCAGTCCAGGGTTGCCCTATGGCTACACCTTC. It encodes CASSPGLPYGYTF.

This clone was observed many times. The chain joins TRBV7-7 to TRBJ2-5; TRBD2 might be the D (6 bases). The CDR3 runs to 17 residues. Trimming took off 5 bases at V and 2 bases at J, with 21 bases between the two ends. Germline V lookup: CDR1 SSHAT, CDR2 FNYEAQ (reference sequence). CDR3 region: CASSLERASDLQETQYF. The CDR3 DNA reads TGTGCCAGCAGCCTTGAGCGGGCCTCTGATTTACAAGAGACCCAGTACTTC.

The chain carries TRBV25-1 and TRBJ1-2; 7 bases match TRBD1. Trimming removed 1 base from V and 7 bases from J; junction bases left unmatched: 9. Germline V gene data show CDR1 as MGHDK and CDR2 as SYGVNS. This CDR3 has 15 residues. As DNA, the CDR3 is TGTGCCAGCAGTGAATCCTTTGGCAGGGGGGCTGGCTACACCTTC. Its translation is CASSESFGRGAGYTF.

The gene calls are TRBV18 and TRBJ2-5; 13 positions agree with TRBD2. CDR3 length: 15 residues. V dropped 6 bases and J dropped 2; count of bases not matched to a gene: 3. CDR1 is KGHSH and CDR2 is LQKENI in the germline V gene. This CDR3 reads CASSPGLAGQETQYF. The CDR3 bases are TGTGCCAGCTCCCCGGGACTAGCGGGGCAAGAGACCCAGTACTTC.

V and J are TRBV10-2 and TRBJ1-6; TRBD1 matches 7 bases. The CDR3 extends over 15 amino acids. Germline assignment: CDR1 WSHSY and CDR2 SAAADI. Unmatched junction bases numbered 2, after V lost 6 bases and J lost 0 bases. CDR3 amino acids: CASRDRSSYNSPLHF. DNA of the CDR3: TGCGCCAGCAGGGACAGGAGCTCCTATAATTCACCCCTCCACTTT.

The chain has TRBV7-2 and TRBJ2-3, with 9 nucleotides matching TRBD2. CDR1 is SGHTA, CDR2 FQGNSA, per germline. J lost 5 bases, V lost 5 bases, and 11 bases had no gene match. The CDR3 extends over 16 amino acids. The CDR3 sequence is CASSRQLAGAGDTQYF. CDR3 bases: TGTGCCAGCAGCCGTCAATTAGCGGGGGCGGGAGATACGCAGTATTTT.

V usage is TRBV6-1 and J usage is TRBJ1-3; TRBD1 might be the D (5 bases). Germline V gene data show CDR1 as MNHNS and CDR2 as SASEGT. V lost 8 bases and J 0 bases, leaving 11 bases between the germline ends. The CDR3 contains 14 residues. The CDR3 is CASLRGDSGNTIYF. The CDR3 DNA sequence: TGTGCCAGCCTCCGGGGGGACTCTGGAAACACCATATATTTT.

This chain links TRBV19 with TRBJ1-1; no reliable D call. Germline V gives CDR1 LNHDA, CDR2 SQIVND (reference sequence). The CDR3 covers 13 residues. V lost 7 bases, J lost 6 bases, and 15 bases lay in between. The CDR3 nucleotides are TGTGCCAGTACCCGAGGGATGGGGTCTGAAGCTTTCTTT. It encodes CASTRGMGSEAFF.

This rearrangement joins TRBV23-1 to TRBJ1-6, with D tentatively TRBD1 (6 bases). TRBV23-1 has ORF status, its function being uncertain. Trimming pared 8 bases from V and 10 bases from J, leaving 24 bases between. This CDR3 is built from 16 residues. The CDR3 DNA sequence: TGCGCCAGCCATCGGACGGTAACGTGGGGGCGGTCACCCCTCCACTTT. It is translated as CASHRTVTWGRSPLHF.

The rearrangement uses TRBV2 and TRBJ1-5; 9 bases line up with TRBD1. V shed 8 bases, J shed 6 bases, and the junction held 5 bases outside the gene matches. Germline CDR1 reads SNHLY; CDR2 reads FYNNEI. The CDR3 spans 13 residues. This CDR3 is CASRDRASQPQHF. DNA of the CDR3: TGTGCCAGCCGGGACAGGGCGTCTCAGCCCCAGCATTTT.

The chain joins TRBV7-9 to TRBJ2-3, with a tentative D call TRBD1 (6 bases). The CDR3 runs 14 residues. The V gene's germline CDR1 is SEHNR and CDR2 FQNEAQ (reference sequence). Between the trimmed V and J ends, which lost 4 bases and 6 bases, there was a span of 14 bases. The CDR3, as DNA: TGTGCCAGCAGCTCCCAAAACAGGGCGGATACGCAGTATTTT. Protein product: CASSSQNRADTQYF. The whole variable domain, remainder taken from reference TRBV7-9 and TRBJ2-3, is DTGVSQNPRHKITKRGQNVTFRCDPISEHNRLYWYRQTLGQGPEFLTYFQNEAQLEKSRLLSDRFSAERPKGSFSTLEIQRTEQGDSAMYLCASSSQNRADTQYFGPGTRLTVL.

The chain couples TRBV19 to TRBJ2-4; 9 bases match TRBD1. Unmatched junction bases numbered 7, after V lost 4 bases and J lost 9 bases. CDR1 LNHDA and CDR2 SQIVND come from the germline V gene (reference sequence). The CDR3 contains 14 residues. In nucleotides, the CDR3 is TGTGCCAGTAGTACCCCGGGACAGGGAGGCATTCAGTACTTC. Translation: CASSTPGQGGIQYF.

This CDR3 is CASSVVSEAFF. CDR3 nucleotide sequence: TGTGCCAGCAGCGTAGTTAGTGAAGCTTTCTTT. The chain recombines TRBV9 with TRBJ1-1; D not certain. Germline assignment: CDR1 SGDLS and CDR2 YYNGEE. The CDR3 sequence is 11 residues long. The V end was cut by 0 bases, the J end by 7 bases, with 4 bases between.

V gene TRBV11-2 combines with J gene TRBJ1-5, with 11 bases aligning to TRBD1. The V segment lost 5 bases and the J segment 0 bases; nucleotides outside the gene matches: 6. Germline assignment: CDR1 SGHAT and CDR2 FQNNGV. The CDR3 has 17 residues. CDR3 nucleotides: TGTGCCAGCAGCGGGACAGGGGGTGCCTATAGCAATCAGCCCCAGCATTTT. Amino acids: CASSGTGGAYSNQPQHF. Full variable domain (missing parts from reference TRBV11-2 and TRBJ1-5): EAGVAQSPRYKIIEKRQSVAFWCNPISGHATLYWYQQILGQGPKLLIQFQNNGVVDDSQLPKDRFSAERLKGVDSTLKIQPAKLEDSAVYLCASSGTGGAYSNQPQHFGDGTRLSIL.

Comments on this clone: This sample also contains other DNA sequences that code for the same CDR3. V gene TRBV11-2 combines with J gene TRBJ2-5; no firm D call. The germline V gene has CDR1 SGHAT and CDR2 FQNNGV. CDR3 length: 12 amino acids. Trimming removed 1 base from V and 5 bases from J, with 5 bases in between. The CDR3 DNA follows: TGTGCCAGCAGCTTAGCCGAGGAGACCCAGTACTTC. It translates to CASSLAEETQYF.

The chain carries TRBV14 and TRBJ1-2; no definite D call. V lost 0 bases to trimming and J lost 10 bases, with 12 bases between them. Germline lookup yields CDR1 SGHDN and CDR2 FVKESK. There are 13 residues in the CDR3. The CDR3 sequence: CASSQDVARSYTF. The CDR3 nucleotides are TGTGCCAGCAGCCAAGATGTGGCCAGGTCCTACACCTTC.

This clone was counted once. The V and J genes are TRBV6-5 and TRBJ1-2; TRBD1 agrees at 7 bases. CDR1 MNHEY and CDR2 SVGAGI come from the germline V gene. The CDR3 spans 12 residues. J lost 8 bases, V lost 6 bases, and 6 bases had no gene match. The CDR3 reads CASSQDRNGYTF. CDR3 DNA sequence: TGTGCCAGCAGCCAGGACAGGAACGGCTACACCTTC.

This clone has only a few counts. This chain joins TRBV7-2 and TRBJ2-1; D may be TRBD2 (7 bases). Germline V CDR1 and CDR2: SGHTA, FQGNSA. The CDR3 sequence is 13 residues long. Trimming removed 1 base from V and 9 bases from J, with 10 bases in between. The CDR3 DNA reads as TGTGCCAGCAGCTTAGGGGGGGGCTGTGAGCAGTTCTTC. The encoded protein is CASSLGGGCEQFF. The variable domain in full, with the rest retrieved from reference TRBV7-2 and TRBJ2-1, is GAGVSQSPSNKVTEKGKDVELRCDPISGHTALYWYRQSLGQGLEFLIYFQGNSAPDKSGLPSDRFSAERTGGSVSTLTIQRTQQEDSAVYLCASSLGGGCEQFFGPGTRLTVL.

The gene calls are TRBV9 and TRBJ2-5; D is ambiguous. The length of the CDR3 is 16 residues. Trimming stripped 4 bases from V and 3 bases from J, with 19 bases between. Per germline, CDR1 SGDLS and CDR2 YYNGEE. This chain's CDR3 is CASSPLPTSGKETQYF. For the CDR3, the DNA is TGTGCCAGCAGCCCCTTGCCAACCTCAGGAAAAGAGACCCAGTACTTC. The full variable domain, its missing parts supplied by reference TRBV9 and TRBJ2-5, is DSGVTQTPKHLITATGQRVTLRCSPRSGDLSVYWYQQSLDQGLQFLIQYYNGEERAKGNILERFSAQQFPDLHSELNLSSLELGDSALYFCASSPLPTSGKETQYFGPGTRLLVL.